One sample yielded the 22 T cell receptor beta chains listed below, sequenced in a study of cytomegalovirus exposure and HLA in healthy donors. PCR was performed using 60 Vbeta and 13 Jbeta primers. Produced via immunoSEQ multiplex PCR; TCRdb's table is partial and in-frame only. This sample has over 150,000 clones; about three quarters occur once, and the top ten carry around 3.5%. The sequenced material came from PBMCs. The receptors originated from a woman aged 60-75 years in good health and CMV-seropositive.

A note on this clone: Relative to the germline gene, one junction end is altered; a read error may explain this. The chain's CDR3 is CATSREGANGLTF. In DNA form, the CDR3 reads TGTGCCACCAGCAGAGAGGGGGCCAACGGCCTGACTTTC. The chain employs TRBV15 and TRBJ2-6, with a weak D call TRBD1 (6 bases). Germline V gene data show CDR1 as LNHNV and CDR2 as YYDKDF (reference sequence). This CDR3 spans 13 amino acids.

V and J are TRBV6-1 and TRBJ2-3; TRBD2 matches at 11 bases. CDR1 is MNHNS and CDR2 is SASEGT in the germline V gene. Trimming at V came to 4 bases and at J to 4 bases, leaving 7 bases not matched to a gene. The CDR3 is 16 residues long. The CDR3: CASSGSLAGVPDTQYF. CDR3 nucleotide sequence: TGTGCCAGCAGTGGATCACTAGCGGGAGTGCCAGATACGCAGTATTTT.

The CDR3 DNA sequence: TGTGCCAGCAGCTTAGCTGCAGGGGCGTTCTACGAGCAGTACTTC. Amino acids: CASSLAAGAFYEQYF. The rearrangement links TRBV7-9 to TRBJ2-7; D perhaps matches TRBD1 (6 bases). The CDR3 length is 15 residues. Germline CDR1 is SEHNR and CDR2 is FQNEAQ (reference sequence). V lost 0 bases to trimming and J lost 3 bases, with 12 bases between them.

The J gene is TRBJ1-2, the V gene TRBV9, with 9 bases that match TRBD1. Germline lookup yields CDR1 SGDLS and CDR2 YYNGEE. The CDR3 length is 15 residues. The V and J ends lost 0 bases and 8 bases, in that order; junction bases with no gene match: 8. The CDR3 coding sequence is TGTGCCAGCAGCGTAGTTAAGGGACAGGGAAAAGGCTACACCTTC. Translating gives CASSVVKGQGKGYTF.

This clone has a single count. The chain recombines TRBV18 with TRBJ1-5; TRBD1 matches at 9 bases. The CDR3 contains 16 residues. V was pared by 2 bases and J by 1 base, with 3 bases of the junction left unmatched. Looked up from germline, CDR1 is KGHSH and CDR2 is LQKENI. The CDR3 loop reads CASSPSDRGSNQPQHF. The CDR3 nucleotides are TGTGCCAGCTCACCATCGGACAGGGGAAGCAATCAGCCCCAGCATTTT.

The V and J genes are TRBV5-1 and TRBJ1-4; TRBD1 matches 11 bases. Germline values: CDR1 SGHRS, CDR2 YFSETQ. The length of the CDR3 is 14 residues. Unmatched junction bases numbered 6, after V lost 6 bases and J lost 8 bases. CDR3 amino acids: CASKDGTGGEKLFF. The CDR3 DNA is TGCGCCAGCAAAGATGGGACAGGGGGAGAAAAACTGTTTTTT.

Note on this clone: An end of the junction differs from the germline gene, which may be a read error. The J gene is TRBJ2-3, the V gene TRBV7-7, with a weak D call TRBD2 (6 bases). This CDR3 is 15 amino acids long. CDR1 is SSHAT, CDR2 FNYEAQ, per germline (reference sequence). The CDR3 here is CASSLGSGPRDTQYF. The CDR3, as DNA: TGTGCTAGCAGCTTAGGAAGCGGGCCGAGAGATACGCAGTATTTT.

V gene TRBV25-1 combines with J gene TRBJ2-7; D is possibly TRBD1 (5 bases). Germline CDR1 is MGHDK and CDR2 is SYGVNS. V lost 6 bases and J 0 bases, leaving 12 bases between the germline ends. The CDR3 has 14 amino acids. The CDR3 loop is CASSPPGYSYEQYF. CDR3 coding DNA: TGTGCCAGCAGCCCCCCAGGGTACTCCTACGAGCAGTACTTC.

The chain carries TRBV9 and TRBJ2-1; D is possibly TRBD2 (6 bases). Germline CDR1 SGDLS, CDR2 YYNGEE. The V gene lost 0 bases and the J gene lost 2 bases, with 9 bases spanning the gap. This CDR3 region has 15 residues. The CDR3 region is CASSVALATYNEQFF. The CDR3 DNA reads as TGTGCCAGCAGCGTAGCTCTAGCGACCTACAATGAGCAGTTCTTC.

The J gene is TRBJ1-1, the V gene TRBV28, with D perhaps TRBD1 (6 bases). The germline V gene has CDR1 MDHEN and CDR2 SYDVKM. V dropped 3 bases and J dropped 8 bases, with 10 bases sitting between them. CDR3 size: 12 residues. CDR3 coding DNA: TGTGCCAGCAGTTTGACAGGAAGGGAAGCTTTCTTT. The encoded protein is CASSLTGREAFF.

This chain links TRBV7-2 with TRBJ2-7; 9 bases agree with TRBD1. Germline trimming cut 4 bases from V and 3 bases from J; bases unmatched to any gene: 13. This CDR3 spans 17 amino acids. The germline CDR1 and CDR2 sequences are SGHTA and FQGNSA. CDR3 amino acids: CASSSAPRGQGNYEQYF. The DNA for the CDR3 is TGTGCCAGCAGCTCCGCACCCAGAGGACAGGGGAACTACGAGCAGTACTTC. The whole variable domain, filled in from reference TRBV7-2 and TRBJ2-7, reads GAGVSQSPSNKVTEKGKDVELRCDPISGHTALYWYRQSLGQGLEFLIYFQGNSAPDKSGLPSDRFSAERTGGSVSTLTIQRTQQEDSAVYLCASSSAPRGQGNYEQYFGPGTRLTVT.

The sample holds one count of this clone. The chain employs TRBV5-6 and TRBJ2-1; 10 positions agree with TRBD1. This CDR3 contains 15 residues. Germline V gives CDR1 SGHDT, CDR2 YYEEEE. V lost 1 base to trimming and J lost 5 bases; unmatched junction nucleotides: 3. The chain's CDR3 is CASSLIGTGDNEQFF. For the CDR3, the DNA is TGTGCCAGCAGCTTGATAGGGACAGGGGACAATGAGCAGTTCTTC.

This clone has just one count. The J gene is TRBJ2-1, the V gene TRBV11-2; tentatively, D is TRBD1 (5 bases). The CDR3 sequence is 12 residues long. The V gene's germline CDR1 is SGHAT and CDR2 FQNNGV. Trimming left V 5 bases short and J 15 bases short, with 17 bases between. The DNA of the CDR3 is TGTGCCAGCAGCCCACAGGAGTCCCTCCTGTTCTTC. This gives the protein CASSPQESLLFF.

The rearrangement joins TRBV28 to TRBJ2-1; 7 bases align to TRBD1. Germline V gives CDR1 MDHEN, CDR2 SYDVKM. The CDR3 covers 14 residues. J lost 8 bases, V lost 5 bases, and 9 bases had no gene match. In DNA, the CDR3 is TGTGCCAGCAGTCCCGGACAGGTACGGGATGAGCAGTTCTTC. Amino acids: CASSPGQVRDEQFF.

The rearrangement joins TRBV19 to TRBJ1-2; maybe TRBD1 (6 bases). Germline lookup yields CDR1 LNHDA and CDR2 SQIVND (reference sequence). V was trimmed by 3 bases and J by 0 bases, leaving 14 bases between them. This CDR3 is built from 16 residues. CDR3 amino acids: CASSMARTAANYGYTF. CDR3 nucleotide sequence: TGTGCCAGTAGTATGGCGAGGACAGCAGCTAACTATGGCTACACCTTC. The complete variable domain, with remaining parts taken from reference TRBV19 and TRBJ1-2, reads DGGITQSPKYLFRKEGQNVTLSCEQNLNHDAMYWYRQDPGQGLRLIYYSQIVNDFQKGDIAEGYSVSREKKESFPLTVTSAQKNPTAFYLCASSMARTAANYGYTFGSGTRLTVV.

The chain is built from TRBV5-4 and TRBJ2-3; the D gene is possibly TRBD1 (6 bases). The CDR3 loop spans 15 amino acids. Trimming removed 1 base at V and 0 bases at J, with 9 bases between. CDR1 is SGHNT, CDR2 YYREEE, per germline (reference sequence). This chain's CDR3 is CASSLQGLSTDTQYF. DNA of the CDR3: TGTGCCAGCAGCTTGCAGGGGCTAAGCACAGATACGCAGTATTTT.

The chain has TRBV6-1 and TRBJ2-4; the D gene is possibly TRBD1 (6 bases). V was shortened by 5 bases and J by 13 bases, with 12 bases between the two germline ends. Germline V lookup: CDR1 MNHNS, CDR2 SASEGT. This CDR3 region has 11 residues. Here the CDR3 reads CASSLSDRQYF. DNA for the CDR3: TGTGCCAGCAGTTTAAGCGACAGGCAGTACTTC.

The chain has TRBV4-3 and TRBJ1-2, with TRBD1 matching 8 bases. This CDR3 region has 16 residues. From germline, CDR1 is LGHNA and CDR2 YSLEER. J lost 8 bases, V lost 0 bases, and 11 bases had no gene match. The CDR3 here is CASSQDRAGGIRGYTF. The CDR3 region has the DNA TGCGCCAGCAGCCAAGATAGGGCAGGGGGCATAAGAGGCTACACCTTC.

CDR3 coding DNA: TGTGCCAGCAGTTATCGGGGCGGGGTGGGGACCCAGTACTTC. Translated, it gives CASSYRGGVGTQYF. The rearrangement links TRBV6-5 to TRBJ2-5, with a tentative D call TRBD2 (6 bases). V lost 3 bases, J lost 7 bases, and 15 bases lay in between. The CDR3 loop spans 14 amino acids. The germline CDR1 and CDR2 sequences are MNHEY and SVGAGI.

The CDR3 DNA follows: TGTGCCAGCAGCTCCAGCGGGACAGGGGAAGAAAAACTGTTTTTT. Its protein product is CASSSSGTGEEKLFF. The chain has TRBV7-9 and TRBJ1-4; 10 bases agree with TRBD1. Looked up from germline, CDR1 is SEHNR and CDR2 is FQNEAQ (reference sequence). The CDR3 has 15 residues. The V segment lost 4 bases and the J segment 8 bases; nucleotides outside the gene matches: 7.

CDR3 sequence: CASRDTGTISYEQYF. In DNA, the CDR3 is TGTGCCAGCAGAGATACAGGGACGATCTCCTACGAGCAGTACTTC. The gene calls are TRBV6-5 and TRBJ2-7; TRBD1 is a possible D gene (6 bases). Deletions cut 6 bases from V and 0 bases from J, with 15 bases between. Germline loops: CDR1 MNHEY, CDR2 SVGAGI. The CDR3 spans 15 residues.

The chain couples TRBV5-6 to TRBJ1-6, with TRBD1 identical over 7 bases. The CDR3 loop spans 16 amino acids. Germline V gives CDR1 SGHDT, CDR2 YYEEEE. J gave up 2 bases and V 3 bases, and 5 bases lay outside the gene matches. Here the CDR3 reads CASSSITGAYNSPLHF. CDR3 bases: TGTGCCAGCAGCTCCATTACAGGGGCCTATAATTCACCCCTCCACTTT.